The table lists the clone carrying this T cell receptor (beta chain) with a few counts. The table came from immunoSEQ multiplex PCR; TCRdb's copy has only in-frame clones and leaves some out. Of around 190,000 clones listed, 70% to 85% are singletons. These data come from a study of blood T cell repertoires in COVID-19. Study at large: PBMCs, B-cell-depleted T cells, or T cells were the source of the cDNA or gDNA that made up the material.

The length of the CDR3 is 15 residues. Trimming took 3 bases from V and 3 from J, leaving 14 bases between them. The germline V gene has CDR1 SNHLY and CDR2 FYNNEI. The clonotype was recovered from a human donor in a cohort sampled during active COVID-19. Sample: peripheral blood. The chain has TRBV2 and TRBJ1-1; tentative D call: TRBD1 (6 bases). CDR3 bases: TGTGCCAGCAGTGAGGGGCCAAACAGGGACACTGAAGCTTTCTTT. This gives the protein CASSEGPNRDTEAFF.